This T cell receptor (beta chain) derives from a study of T cells in Graves' hyperthyroidism and ophthalmopathy. Based on clinical symptoms, serum thyroxine and TRAb, thyroid ultrasound and orbital computed tomography, diagnoses were reached. RNA transcripts provided the source from which TCR beta CDR3 regions were amplified. The study used the HTBI primer set for a first-round RT-PCR of the TCR CDR3. MiXCR, run by TCRdb on the multiplex PCR reads, gives a single entry per CDR3 protein. Of 350,000 to 400,000 distinct CDR3 sequences listed, about a fifth are singletons. Germline lookup yields CDR1 MNHEY and CDR2 SVGAGI. The CDR3 length is 12 residues. The germline V and J ends were trimmed by 9 bases and 4 bases, with 12 bases remaining between them. This clonotype was recorded at least ten times.

The sequencing input was blood. The TCR sequence derives from a woman younger than 35 with Graves' hyperthyroidism. J is TRBJ1-2 and V is TRBV6-5; D is possibly TRBD1 (6 bases). Written as DNA, the CDR3 is TGTGCCAGTAACAGGGACGGCTATGGCTACACCTTC. It yields the protein CASNRDGYGYTF.